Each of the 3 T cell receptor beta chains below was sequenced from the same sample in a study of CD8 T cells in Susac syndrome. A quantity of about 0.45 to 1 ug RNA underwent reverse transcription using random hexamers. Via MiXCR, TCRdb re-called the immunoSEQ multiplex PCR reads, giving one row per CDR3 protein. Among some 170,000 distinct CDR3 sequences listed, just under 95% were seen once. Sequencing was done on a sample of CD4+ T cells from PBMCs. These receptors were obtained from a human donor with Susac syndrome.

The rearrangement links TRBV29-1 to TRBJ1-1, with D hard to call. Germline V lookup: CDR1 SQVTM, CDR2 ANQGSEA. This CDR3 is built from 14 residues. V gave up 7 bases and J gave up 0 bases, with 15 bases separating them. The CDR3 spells CSARFDGMNTEAFF. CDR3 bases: TGCAGCGCCCGATTCGACGGTATGAACACTGAAGCTTTCTTT.

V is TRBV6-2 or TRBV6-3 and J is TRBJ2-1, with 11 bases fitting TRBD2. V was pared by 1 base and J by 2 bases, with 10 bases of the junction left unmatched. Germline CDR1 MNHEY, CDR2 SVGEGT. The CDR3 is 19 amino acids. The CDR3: CASSYFVAGGNIAYNEQFF. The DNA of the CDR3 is TGTGCCAGCAGTTACTTTGTAGCGGGAGGGAATATAGCCTACAATGAGCAGTTCTTC.

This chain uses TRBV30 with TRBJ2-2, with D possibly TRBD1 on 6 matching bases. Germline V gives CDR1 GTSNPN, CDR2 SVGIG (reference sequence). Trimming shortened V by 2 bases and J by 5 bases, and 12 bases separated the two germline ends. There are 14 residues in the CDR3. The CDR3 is CAWSLTGYTGELFF. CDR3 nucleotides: TGTGCCTGGAGTTTAACAGGGTATACCGGGGAGCTGTTTTTT.